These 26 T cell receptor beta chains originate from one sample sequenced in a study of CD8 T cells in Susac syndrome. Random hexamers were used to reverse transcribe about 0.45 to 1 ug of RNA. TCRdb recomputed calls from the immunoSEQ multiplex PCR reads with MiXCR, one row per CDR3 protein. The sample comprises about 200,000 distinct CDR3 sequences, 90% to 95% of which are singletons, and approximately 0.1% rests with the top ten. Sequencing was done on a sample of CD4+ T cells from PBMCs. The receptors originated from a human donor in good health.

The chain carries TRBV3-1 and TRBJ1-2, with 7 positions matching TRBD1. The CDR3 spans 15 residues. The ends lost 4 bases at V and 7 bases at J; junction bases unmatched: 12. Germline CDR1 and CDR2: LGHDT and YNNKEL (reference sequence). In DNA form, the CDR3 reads TGTGCCAGCAGCCTTTCCGACAGGGAAATTGGTGGCTACACCTTC. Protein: CASSLSDREIGGYTF.

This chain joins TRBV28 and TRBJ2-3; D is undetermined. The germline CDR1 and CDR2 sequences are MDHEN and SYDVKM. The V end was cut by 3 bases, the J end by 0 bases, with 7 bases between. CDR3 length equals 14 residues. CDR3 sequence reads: CASSFPSSTDTQYF. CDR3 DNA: TGTGCCAGCAGTTTCCCCTCTAGCACAGATACGCAGTATTTT.

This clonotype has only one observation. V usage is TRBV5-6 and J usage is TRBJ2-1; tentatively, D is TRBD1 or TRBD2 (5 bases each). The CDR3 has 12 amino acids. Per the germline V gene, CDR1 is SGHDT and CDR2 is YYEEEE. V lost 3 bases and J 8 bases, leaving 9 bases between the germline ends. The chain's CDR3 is CASSWDGDEQFF. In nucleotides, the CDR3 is TGTGCCAGCAGCTGGGACGGCGATGAGCAGTTCTTC.

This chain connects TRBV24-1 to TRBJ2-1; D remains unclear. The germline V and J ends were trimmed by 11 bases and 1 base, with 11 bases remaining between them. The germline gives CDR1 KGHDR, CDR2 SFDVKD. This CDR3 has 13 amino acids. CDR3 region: CAIGGSSYNEQFF. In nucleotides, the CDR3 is TGTGCCATAGGTGGGTCATCCTACAATGAGCAGTTCTTC.

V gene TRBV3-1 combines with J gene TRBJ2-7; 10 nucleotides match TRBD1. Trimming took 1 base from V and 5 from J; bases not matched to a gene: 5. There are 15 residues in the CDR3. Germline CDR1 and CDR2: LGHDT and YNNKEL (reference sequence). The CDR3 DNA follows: TGTGCCAGCAGCCAAGCGGGGACAGGGGATCACGAGCAGTACTTC. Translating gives CASSQAGTGDHEQYF.

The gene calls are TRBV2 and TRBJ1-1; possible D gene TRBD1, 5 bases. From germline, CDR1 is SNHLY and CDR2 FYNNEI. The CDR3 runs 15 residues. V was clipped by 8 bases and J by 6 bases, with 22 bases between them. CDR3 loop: CASAFSGLQGSEAFF. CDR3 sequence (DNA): TGTGCCAGCGCTTTCTCAGGTCTCCAGGGCTCTGAAGCTTTCTTT.

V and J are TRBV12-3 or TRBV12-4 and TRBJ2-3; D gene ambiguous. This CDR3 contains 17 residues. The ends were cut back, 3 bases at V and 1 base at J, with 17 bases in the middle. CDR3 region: CASSFRSLRWGTDTQYF. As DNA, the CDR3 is TGTGCCAGCAGTTTCCGGTCTCTGAGGTGGGGCACAGATACGCAGTATTTT.

CDR3 region: CASSEAGSTGGEPFYEQYV. CDR3 bases: TGTGCCAGCAGTGAAGCCGGGTCGACAGGAGGGGAGCCCTTCTACGAGCAGTACGTC. This chain uses TRBV2 with TRBJ2-7, with D perhaps matching TRBD1 or TRBD2 (6 bases each). The germline V gene has CDR1 SNHLY and CDR2 FYNNEI. This CDR3 spans 19 amino acids. The germline V and J ends were trimmed by 0 bases and 3 bases, with 24 bases remaining between them.

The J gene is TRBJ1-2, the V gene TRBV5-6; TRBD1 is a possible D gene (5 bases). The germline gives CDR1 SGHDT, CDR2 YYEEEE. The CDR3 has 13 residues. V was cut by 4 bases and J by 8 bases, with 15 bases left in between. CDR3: CASSPGTFLGYTF. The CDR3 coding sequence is TGTGCCAGCAGCCCAGGGACGTTTCTCGGCTACACCTTC.

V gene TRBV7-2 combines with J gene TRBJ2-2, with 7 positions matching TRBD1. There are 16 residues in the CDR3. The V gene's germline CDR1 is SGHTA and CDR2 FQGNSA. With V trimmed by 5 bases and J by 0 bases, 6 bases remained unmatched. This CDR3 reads CASSVRQGTNTGELFF. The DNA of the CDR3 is TGTGCCAGCAGCGTCCGACAGGGAACGAACACCGGGGAGCTGTTTTTT.

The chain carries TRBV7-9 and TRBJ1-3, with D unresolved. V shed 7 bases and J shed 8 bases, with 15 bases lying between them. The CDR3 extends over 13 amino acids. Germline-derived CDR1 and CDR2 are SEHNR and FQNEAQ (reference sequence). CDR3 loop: CASIQTGRDTIYF. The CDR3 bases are TGTGCCAGCATCCAGACCGGTCGGGACACCATATATTTT.

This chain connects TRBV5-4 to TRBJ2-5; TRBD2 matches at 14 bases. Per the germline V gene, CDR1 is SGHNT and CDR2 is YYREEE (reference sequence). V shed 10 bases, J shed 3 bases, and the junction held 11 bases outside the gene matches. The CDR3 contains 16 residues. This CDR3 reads CAGGLAGVGGKETQYF. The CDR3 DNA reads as TGTGCCGGGGGACTAGCGGGAGTAGGGGGAAAAGAGACCCAGTACTTC.

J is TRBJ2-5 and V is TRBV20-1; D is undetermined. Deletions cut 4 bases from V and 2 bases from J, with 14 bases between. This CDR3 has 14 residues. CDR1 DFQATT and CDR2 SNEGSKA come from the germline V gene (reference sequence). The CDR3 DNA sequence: TGCAGTGCTATCCCCAAACGGCTTCAAGAGACCCAGTACTTC. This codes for CSAIPKRLQETQYF.

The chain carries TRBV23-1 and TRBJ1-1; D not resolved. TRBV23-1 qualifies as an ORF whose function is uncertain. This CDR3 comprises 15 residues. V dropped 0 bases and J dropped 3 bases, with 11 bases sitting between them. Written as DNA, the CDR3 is TGCGCCAGCAGTCAATCACGGGCAGCGGACACTGAAGCTTTCTTT. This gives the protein CASSQSRAADTEAFF.

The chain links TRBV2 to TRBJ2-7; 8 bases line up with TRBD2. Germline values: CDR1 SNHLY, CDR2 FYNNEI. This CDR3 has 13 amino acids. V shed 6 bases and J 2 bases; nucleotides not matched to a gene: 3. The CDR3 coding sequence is TGTGCCAGCAGCGGGGGGGTCCCCTACGAGCAGTACTTC. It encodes CASSGGVPYEQYF.

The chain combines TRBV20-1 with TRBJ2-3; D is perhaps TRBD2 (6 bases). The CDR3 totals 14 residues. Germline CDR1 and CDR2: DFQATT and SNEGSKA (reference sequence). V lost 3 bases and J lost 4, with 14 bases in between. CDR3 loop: CSASLSGPADTQYF. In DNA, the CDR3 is TGCAGTGCTAGTCTTAGCGGCCCCGCAGATACGCAGTATTTT.

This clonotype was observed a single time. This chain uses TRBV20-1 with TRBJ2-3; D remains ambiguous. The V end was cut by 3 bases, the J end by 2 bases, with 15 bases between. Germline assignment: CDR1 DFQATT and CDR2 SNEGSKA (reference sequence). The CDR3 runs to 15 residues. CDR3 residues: CSARPGVSATDTQYF. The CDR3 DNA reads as TGCAGTGCTAGGCCGGGTGTGTCAGCCACAGATACGCAGTATTTT.

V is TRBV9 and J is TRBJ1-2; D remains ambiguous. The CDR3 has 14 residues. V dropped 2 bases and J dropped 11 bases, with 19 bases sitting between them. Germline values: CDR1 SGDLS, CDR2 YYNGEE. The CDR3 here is CASSVSSYDNVYTF. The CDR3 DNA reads TGTGCCAGCAGCGTCTCTAGTTATGATAACGTTTACACCTTC.

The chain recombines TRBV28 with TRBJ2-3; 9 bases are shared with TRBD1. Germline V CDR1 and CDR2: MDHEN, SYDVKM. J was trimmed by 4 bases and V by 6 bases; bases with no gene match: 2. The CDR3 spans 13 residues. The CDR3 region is CASRTGGADTQYF. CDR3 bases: TGTGCCAGCAGAACAGGGGGCGCAGATACGCAGTATTTT.

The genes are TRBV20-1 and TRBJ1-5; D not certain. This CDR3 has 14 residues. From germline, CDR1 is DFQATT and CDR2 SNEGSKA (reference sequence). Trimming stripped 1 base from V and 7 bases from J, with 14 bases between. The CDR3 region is CSARVLTDAQPQHF. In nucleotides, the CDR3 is TGCAGTGCTAGAGTCCTGACCGATGCGCAGCCCCAGCATTTT.

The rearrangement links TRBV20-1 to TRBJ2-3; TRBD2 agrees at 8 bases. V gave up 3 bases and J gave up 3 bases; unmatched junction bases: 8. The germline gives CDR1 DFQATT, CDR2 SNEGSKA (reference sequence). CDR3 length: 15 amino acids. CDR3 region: CSASISGSETDTQYF. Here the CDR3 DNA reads TGCAGTGCTAGCATAAGCGGGAGTGAGACAGATACGCAGTATTTT.

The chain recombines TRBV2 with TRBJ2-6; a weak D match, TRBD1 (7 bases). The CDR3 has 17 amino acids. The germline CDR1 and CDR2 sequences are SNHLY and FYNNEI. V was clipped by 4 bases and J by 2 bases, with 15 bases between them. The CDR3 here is CASSAEGAVTGANVLTF. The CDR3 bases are TGTGCCAGCAGTGCGGAGGGGGCGGTTACTGGGGCCAACGTCCTGACTTTC.

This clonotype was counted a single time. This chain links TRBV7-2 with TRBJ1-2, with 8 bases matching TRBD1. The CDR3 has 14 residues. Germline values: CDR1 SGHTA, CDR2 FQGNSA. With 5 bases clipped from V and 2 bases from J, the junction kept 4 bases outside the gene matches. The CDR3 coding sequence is TGTGCCAGCAGCACCCGGACAGGGAACTATGGCTACACCTTC. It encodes CASSTRTGNYGYTF.

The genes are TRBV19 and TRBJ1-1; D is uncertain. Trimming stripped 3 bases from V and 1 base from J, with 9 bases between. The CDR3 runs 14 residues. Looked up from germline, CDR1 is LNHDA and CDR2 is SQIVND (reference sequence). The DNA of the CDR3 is TGTGCCAGTAGTATCCCCCCAGGGAACACTGAAGCTTTCTTT. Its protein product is CASSIPPGNTEAFF.

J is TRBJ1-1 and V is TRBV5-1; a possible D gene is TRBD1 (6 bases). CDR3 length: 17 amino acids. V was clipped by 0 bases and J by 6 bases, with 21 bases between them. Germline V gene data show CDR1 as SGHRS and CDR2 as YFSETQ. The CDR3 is CASSLAGVGEQGPEAFF. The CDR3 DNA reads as TGCGCCAGCAGCTTGGCGGGTGTGGGCGAACAGGGACCTGAAGCTTTCTTT.

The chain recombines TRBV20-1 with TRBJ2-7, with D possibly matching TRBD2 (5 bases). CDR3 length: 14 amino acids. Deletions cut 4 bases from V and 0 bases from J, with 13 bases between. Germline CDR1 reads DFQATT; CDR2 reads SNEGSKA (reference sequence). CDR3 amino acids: CSATEDSSSYEQYV. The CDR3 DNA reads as TGCAGTGCTACCGAGGACTCTTCCTCCTACGAGCAGTACGTC.